This T cell receptor beta chain was retrieved from a study of chemoradiotherapy in HPV16-positive cancers. Overall study results and limits: During treatment, candidate HPV-specific clones and E7-related motifs expanded in tumor.

V was cut by 4 bases and J by 5 bases, with 6 bases left in between. Per the germline V gene, CDR1 is SQVTM and CDR2 is ANQGSEA. The CDR3 has 12 residues. Concerning this clone: Its antigen is undetermined.

Profiling relied on immunoSEQ multiplex PCR, and the TCRdb table lists in-frame clones only, not all of them. The sample carries fewer than 40,000 clones, approximately 92% recorded once. The chain combines TRBV29-1 with TRBJ1-6; D not resolved. The source was blood, collected from a patient who underwent chemoradiotherapy. This clonotype was sampled from a human donor with HPV-associated anogenital cancer. CDR3 sequence: CSVGGDNSPLHF. The CDR3, as DNA: TGCAGCGTTGGCGGGGATAATTCACCCCTCCACTTT.